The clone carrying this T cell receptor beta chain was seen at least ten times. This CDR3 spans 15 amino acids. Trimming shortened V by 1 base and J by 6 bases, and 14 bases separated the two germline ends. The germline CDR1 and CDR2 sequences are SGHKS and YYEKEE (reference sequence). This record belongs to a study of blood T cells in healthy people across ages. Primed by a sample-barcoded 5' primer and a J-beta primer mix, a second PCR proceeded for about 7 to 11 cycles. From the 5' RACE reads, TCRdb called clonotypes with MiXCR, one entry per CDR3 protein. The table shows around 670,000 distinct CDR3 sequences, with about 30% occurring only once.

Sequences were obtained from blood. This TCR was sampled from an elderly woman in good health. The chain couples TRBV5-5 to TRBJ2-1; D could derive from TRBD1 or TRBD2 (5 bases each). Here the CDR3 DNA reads TGTGCCAGCAGCTTGCTGGACACGAGGGGCAATGAGCAGTTCTTC. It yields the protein CASSLLDTRGNEQFF. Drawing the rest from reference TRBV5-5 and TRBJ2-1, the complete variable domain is DAGVTQSPTHLIKTRGQQVTLRCSPISGHKSVSWYQQVLGQGPQFIFQYYEKEERGRGNFPDRFSARQFPNYSSELNVNALLLGDSALYLCASSLLDTRGNEQFFGPGTRLTVL.